The rows below give T cell receptor beta chains drawn from one sample of a study of human T cells and chemical hapten exposure. TCRdb analysed the RACE reads with MiXCR anew, one entry per CDR3 protein. The sample has tens of thousands of distinct CDR3 sequences; 4.3% are singletons. The sequencing sample was made of whole blood. Source of these receptors: a female donor in good health. Some clones in this sample may be carry-over from other donors' samples. The CDR3 runs from the conserved cysteine through the conserved F or W. Each record gives: J gene, V gene, clone size, D gene, CDR3 protein, CDR3 DNA. D genes are given only for firm matches. Size tells how often a clone was seen (once, few, many) or the class of an expanded clone, and some rows leave it out.

J gene: TRBJ1-2; V gene: TRBV7-8; clone size: many; D gene: .; CDR3 protein: CASSPDTSYGYTF; CDR3 DNA: TGTGCCAGCAGCCCGGACACCTCCTATGGCTACACCTTC
J gene: TRBJ2-3; V gene: TRBV7-8; clone size: many; D gene: .; CDR3 protein: CASSLVTTTDTQYF; CDR3 DNA: TGTGCCAGCAGCTTAGTAACTACCACAGATACGCAGTATTTT
J gene: TRBJ1-1; V gene: TRBV11-2; clone size: many; D gene: .; CDR3 protein: CASSLGLLTEAFF; CDR3 DNA: TGTGCCAGCAGCTTAGGTCTCTTGACTGAAGCTTTCTTT
J gene: TRBJ2-3; V gene: TRBV29-1; clone size: many; D gene: TRBD1; CDR3 protein: CSGGQGKDTQYF; CDR3 DNA: TGCAGCGGGGGACAGGGGAAAGATACGCAGTATTTT
J gene: TRBJ2-6; V gene: TRBV7-2; clone size: many; D gene: TRBD1; CDR3 protein: CASSPQGAGANVLTF; CDR3 DNA: TGTGCCAGCAGCCCACAGGGGGCTGGGGCCAACGTCCTGACTTTC
J gene: TRBJ2-3; V gene: TRBV4-2; clone size: many; D gene: .; CDR3 protein: CASSQPQGTDTQYF; CDR3 DNA: TGTGCCAGCAGCCAGCCACAGGGCACAGATACGCAGTATTTT
J gene: TRBJ1-6; V gene: TRBV12-3/TRBV12-4; clone size: many; D gene: .; CDR3 protein: CASSPKTGVGNSPLHF; CDR3 DNA: TGTGCCAGCAGTCCGAAAACCGGAGTGGGTAATTCACCCCTCCACTTT
J gene: TRBJ2-3; V gene: TRBV5-1; clone size: many; D gene: .; CDR3 protein: CASSLVGGLNTQYF; CDR3 DNA: TGCGCCAGCAGCTTGGTGGGCGGCCTCAATACGCAGTATTTT
J gene: TRBJ1-2; V gene: TRBV29-1; clone size: many; D gene: TRBD1; CDR3 protein: CSARGGLGLHGYTF; CDR3 DNA: TGCAGCGCACGAGGGGGCCTAGGTTTGCATGGCTACACCTTC
J gene: TRBJ2-7; V gene: TRBV25-1; clone size: many; D gene: TRBD1; CDR3 protein: CASSESLKGAGEQYF; CDR3 DNA: TGTGCCAGCAGTGAATCCTTGAAGGGGGCGGGCGAGCAGTACTTC
J gene: TRBJ2-7; V gene: TRBV28; clone size: many; D gene: .; CDR3 protein: CASSWDREQYF; CDR3 DNA: TGTGCCAGCAGTTGGGATAGGGAGCAGTACTTC
J gene: TRBJ2-3; V gene: TRBV20-1; clone size: many; D gene: .; CDR3 protein: CSATHGATDTQYF; CDR3 DNA: TGCAGTGCTACCCACGGGGCCACAGATACGCAGTATTTT
J gene: TRBJ2-3; V gene: TRBV12-3/TRBV12-4; clone size: many; D gene: TRBD2; CDR3 protein: CASSAGGQTDTQYF; CDR3 DNA: TGTGCCAGCAGCGCGGGGGGGCAGACAGATACGCAGTATTTT
J gene: TRBJ2-1; V gene: TRBV29-1; clone size: many; D gene: .; CDR3 protein: CSVEEPPEEQFF; CDR3 DNA: TGCAGCGTGGAGGAGCCCCCGGAAGAGCAGTTCTTC
J gene: TRBJ1-6; V gene: TRBV5-1; clone size: many; D gene: .; CDR3 protein: CASSLRADNSPLHF; CDR3 DNA: TGCGCCAGCAGCTTGCGGGCAGACAATTCACCCCTCCACTTT
J gene: TRBJ1-6; V gene: TRBV7-9; clone size: many; D gene: TRBD1; CDR3 protein: CASSFTGDSPLHF; CDR3 DNA: TGTGCCAGCAGCTTCACAGGGGATTCACCCCTCCACTTT
J gene: TRBJ1-2; V gene: TRBV28; clone size: many; D gene: .; CDR3 protein: CASSPTMSNGYTF; CDR3 DNA: TGTGCCAGCTCCCCCACGATGTCTAATGGCTACACCTTC
J gene: TRBJ1-4; V gene: TRBV5-1; clone size: many; D gene: .; CDR3 protein: CASRQAPRVEKLFF; CDR3 DNA: TGCGCCAGCAGACAGGCCCCACGAGTCGAAAAACTGTTTTTT
J gene: TRBJ1-4; V gene: TRBV27; clone size: many; D gene: .; CDR3 protein: CASSLLTGSSGEKLFF; CDR3 DNA: TGTGCCAGCAGTTTACTCACAGGTTCCAGTGGAGAAAAACTGTTTTTT
J gene: TRBJ1-3; V gene: TRBV21-1; clone size: many; D gene: .; CDR3 protein: CASSNRGGSGNTIYF; CDR3 DNA: TGTGCCAGCAGCAATCGAGGGGGATCTGGAAACACCATATATTTT
J gene: TRBJ1-1; V gene: TRBV12-5; clone size: .; D gene: TRBD1; CDR3 protein: CASGLRQGAMGTEAFF; CDR3 DNA: TGTGCTAGTGGTCTCAGACAGGGGGCTATGGGCACTGAAGCTTTCTTT
J gene: TRBJ2-7; V gene: TRBV5-5; clone size: many; D gene: .; CDR3 protein: CASSPRQVYEQYF; CDR3 DNA: TGTGCCAGCAGCCCAAGACAGGTCTACGAGCAGTACTTC
J gene: TRBJ2-7; V gene: TRBV20-1; clone size: medium-sized; D gene: TRBD2; CDR3 protein: CSARFGRDYYEQYF; CDR3 DNA: TGCAGTGCTAGATTCGGACGGGACTACTACGAGCAGTACTTC
J gene: TRBJ1-1; V gene: TRBV29-1; clone size: many; D gene: .; CDR3 protein: CSVKQENTEAFF; CDR3 DNA: TGCAGCGTTAAGCAGGAGAACACTGAAGCTTTCTTT
J gene: TRBJ2-7; V gene: TRBV6-2/TRBV6-3; clone size: many; D gene: TRBD1; CDR3 protein: CASRPFTSGGSEQYF; CDR3 DNA: TGTGCCAGCAGACCCTTCACCTCAGGGGGCTCTGAGCAGTACTTC